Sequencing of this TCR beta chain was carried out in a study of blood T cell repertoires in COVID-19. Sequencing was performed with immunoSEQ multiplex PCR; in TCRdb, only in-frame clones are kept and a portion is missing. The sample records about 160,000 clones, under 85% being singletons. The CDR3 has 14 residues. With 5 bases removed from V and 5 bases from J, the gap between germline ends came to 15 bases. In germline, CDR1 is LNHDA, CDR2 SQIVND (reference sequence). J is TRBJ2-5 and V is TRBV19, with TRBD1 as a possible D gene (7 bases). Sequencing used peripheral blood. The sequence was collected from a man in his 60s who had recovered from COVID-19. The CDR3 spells CASSSGGGWETQYF. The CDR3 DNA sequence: TGTGCCAGTAGTTCTGGAGGGGGCTGGGAGACCCAGTACTTC.